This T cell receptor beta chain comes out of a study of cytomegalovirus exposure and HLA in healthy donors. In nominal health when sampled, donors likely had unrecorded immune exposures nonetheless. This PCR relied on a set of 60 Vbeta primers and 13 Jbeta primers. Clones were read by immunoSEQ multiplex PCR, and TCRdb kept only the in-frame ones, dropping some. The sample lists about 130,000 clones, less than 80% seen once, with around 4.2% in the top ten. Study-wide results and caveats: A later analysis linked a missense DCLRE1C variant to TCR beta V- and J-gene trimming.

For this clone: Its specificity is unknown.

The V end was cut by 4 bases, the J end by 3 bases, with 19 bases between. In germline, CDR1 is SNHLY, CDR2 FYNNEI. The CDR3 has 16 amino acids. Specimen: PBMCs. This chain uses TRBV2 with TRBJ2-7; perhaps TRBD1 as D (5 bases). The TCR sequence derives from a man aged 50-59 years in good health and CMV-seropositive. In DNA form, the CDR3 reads TGTGCCAGCAGTGGATCCCAACGTCGGACACTCTACGAGCAGTACTTC. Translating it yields CASSGSQRRTLYEQYF.